This T cell receptor beta chain was sequenced during a study of blood T cell repertoires in COVID-19. Measured with immunoSEQ multiplex PCR; TCRdb has only the in-frame clones, and not every one. The sample carries about 160,000 clones, about three quarters recorded once. Sequenced material: peripheral blood. The TCR was taken from a man between 65 and 85 years old with acute or convalescent COVID-19.

In DNA, the CDR3 is TGTGCCAGCAGTTTAACCGGGACAGTTAACACCGGGGAGCTGTTTTTT. Protein sequence: CASSLTGTVNTGELFF. This rearrangement joins TRBV27 to TRBJ2-2; 7 positions match TRBD1. Germline V CDR1 and CDR2: MNHEY, SMNVEV (reference sequence). The CDR3 spans 16 residues. Trimming took 2 bases from V and 2 from J; bases not matched to a gene: 5.